Below are 28 T cell receptor beta chains sequenced from a single sample in a study of OX40 agonist ivuxolimab in advanced cancers. Clones were sequenced by immunoSEQ multiplex PCR, and TCRdb holds only the in-frame ones, with some missing. The top ten hold roughly 15% of the sample, which has tens of thousands of clones, around 93% seen once. Sequenced material: CD4+ or CD8+ T cells sorted from blood, taken in a trial of the OX40 agonist ivuxolimab. Every receptor here comes from an adult with an advanced solid tumor such as melanoma, head and neck, liver or kidney cancer.

This sequence joins TRBV27 and TRBJ2-1, with no clear D. The CDR3 is made up of 11 amino acids. V shed 3 bases and J shed 6 bases, with 3 bases lying between them. The germline V gene encodes CDR1 MNHEY and CDR2 SMNVEV (reference sequence). CDR3 sequence: CASSFFNEQFF. CDR3 nucleotide sequence: TGTGCCAGCAGTTTTTTCAATGAGCAGTTCTTC.

This chain uses TRBV28 with TRBJ1-3; no clear D. With 2 bases removed from V and 0 bases from J, the gap between germline ends came to 8 bases. Germline CDR1 MDHEN, CDR2 SYDVKM. The CDR3 is 15 residues long. The CDR3 nucleotides are TGTGCCAGCAGTTTAGTTTCTTACTCTGGAAACACCATATATTTT. Translating gives CASSLVSYSGNTIYF.

This rearrangement joins TRBV9 to TRBJ2-7, with D possibly being TRBD2 (6 bases). The CDR3 is 15 amino acids. V lost 4 bases to trimming and J lost 2 bases, with 16 bases between them. Germline assignment: CDR1 SGDLS and CDR2 YYNGEE. CDR3 coding DNA: TGTGCCAGCAGCCACCGGGACTCCCGTCCCTACGAGCAGTACTTC. As protein: CASSHRDSRPYEQYF. Based on the CDR3 plus reference TRBV9 and TRBJ2-7, the full variable domain is DSGVTQTPKHLITATGQRVTLRCSPRSGDLSVYWYQQSLDQGLQFLIQYYNGEERAKGNILERFSAQQFPDLHSELNLSSLELGDSALYFCASSHRDSRPYEQYFGPGTRLTVT.

This chain links TRBV6-1 with TRBJ1-5; D uncertain. The V end lost 3 bases, the J end lost 5 bases, and 14 bases lay between the germline ends. Per germline, CDR1 MNHNS and CDR2 SASEGT. The CDR3 loop spans 15 amino acids. This CDR3 is CASSEWPTSDQPQHF. Here the CDR3 DNA reads TGTGCCAGCAGTGAGTGGCCTACCAGTGATCAGCCCCAGCATTTT.

The CDR3 DNA sequence: TGTGCTAGTGGATGGGCAGGCCATTATAATCAGCCCCAGCATTTT. Its protein is CASGWAGHYNQPQHF. The rearrangement joins TRBV12-5 to TRBJ1-5; no clear D gene. V lost 6 bases and J lost 4, with 16 bases in between. Germline values: CDR1 LGHNT, CDR2 FRNRAP. There are 15 residues in the CDR3. Variable domain in full (rest from reference TRBV12-5 and TRBJ1-5): DARVTQTPRHKVTEMGQEVTMRCQPILGHNTVFWYRQTMMQGLELLAYFRNRAPLDDSGMPKDRFSAEMPDATLATLKIQPSEPRDSAVYFCASGWAGHYNQPQHFGDGTRLSIL.

This clone is a singleton in its sample. The rearrangement links TRBV2 to TRBJ2-1; D is possibly TRBD1 (6 bases). This CDR3 is 15 amino acids long. V was cut by 7 bases and J by 0 bases, with 13 bases left in between. CDR1 is SNHLY, CDR2 FYNNEI, per germline. For the CDR3, the DNA is TGTGCCAGCATAGAGGGGGAGAGCTCCTACAATGAGCAGTTCTTC. As protein: CASIEGESSYNEQFF.

V and J are TRBV4-3 and TRBJ2-7; 15 bases map to TRBD2. CDR3 length: 15 amino acids. The V and J ends lost 4 bases and 4 bases, in that order; junction bases with no gene match: 2. Germline CDR1 reads LGHNA; CDR2 reads YSLEER. This CDR3 is CASSLGLAGGYEQYF. The CDR3 DNA is TGCGCCAGCAGCCTGGGACTAGCGGGAGGTTACGAGCAGTACTTC.

V and J are TRBV4-2 and TRBJ1-2; D might be TRBD1 (5 bases). This CDR3 spans 14 amino acids. V gave up 5 bases and J gave up 5 bases, with 15 bases separating them. Germline V gene sequence: CDR1 LGHNA, CDR2 YNFKEQ. The CDR3 is CASSLDLGGYGYTF. In DNA form, the CDR3 reads TGTGCCAGCAGCTTGGACCTCGGGGGATATGGCTACACCTTC.

The chain joins TRBV4-3 to TRBJ2-1; 7 positions agree with TRBD2. The CDR3 length is 15 residues. With 2 bases clipped from V and 4 bases from J, the junction kept 5 bases outside the gene matches. The germline V gene has CDR1 LGHNA and CDR2 YSLEER. DNA of the CDR3: TGCGCCAGCAGCCAATCTAGCGGTTATTACAATGAGCAGTTCTTC. Translation: CASSQSSGYYNEQFF.

The V and J genes are TRBV19 and TRBJ1-1, with no clear D. Trimming pared 7 bases from V and 1 base from J, leaving 10 bases between. The CDR3 sequence is 13 residues long. Germline V gives CDR1 LNHDA, CDR2 SQIVND (reference sequence). CDR3 nucleotides: TGTGCCAGTACGGCCAACCCGAACACTGAAGCTTTCTTT. This sequence encodes CASTANPNTEAFF.

With respect to this clone: The sample holds other DNA sequences that translate to the same CDR3. The chain carries TRBV6-6 and TRBJ2-5; weak D call: TRBD2 (5 bases). The V end was cut by 0 bases, the J end by 5 bases, with 7 bases between. The CDR3 loop spans 13 amino acids. Germline V CDR1 and CDR2: MNHNY, SVGAGI (reference sequence). CDR3 protein: CASSYSKRETQYF. CDR3 DNA: TGTGCCAGCAGTTACTCGAAGCGGGAGACCCAGTACTTC.

The chain is built from TRBV21-1 and TRBJ1-5; the table names TRBD1, a call not compared with the DNA. TRBV21-1 is marked as a pseudogene. The CDR3 sequence is 17 residues long. CDR3 protein: CASSKAGTPTSNQPQHF. The CDR3 region has the DNA TGTGCCAGCAGCAAAGCCGGGACACCAACTAGCAATCAGCCCCAGCATTTT.

This chain links TRBV7-3 with TRBJ2-3; 10 nucleotides align to TRBD2. Germline trimming cut 2 bases from V and 1 base from J; bases unmatched to any gene: 0. The length of the CDR3 is 15 residues. Germline values: CDR1 SGHTA, CDR2 FQGTGA. Here the CDR3 reads CASSLLAGGTDTQYF. The CDR3 nucleotides read TGTGCCAGCAGCTTACTAGCGGGAGGCACAGATACGCAGTATTTT.

The V call is TRBV6-5, the J call TRBJ2-1; D unresolved. Germline loops: CDR1 MNHEY, CDR2 SVGAGI. This CDR3 is 13 amino acids long. V dropped 2 bases and J dropped 3 bases, with 5 bases sitting between them. The CDR3 loop is CASSYRDYNEQFF. The CDR3 DNA reads as TGTGCCAGCAGTTACAGGGACTACAATGAGCAGTTCTTC.

The chain joins TRBV7-8 to TRBJ2-7, with 10 positions matching TRBD2. The CDR3 is 14 residues long. Germline V gene data show CDR1 as SGHVS and CDR2 as FQNEAQ. V gave up 5 bases and J gave up 4 bases; unmatched junction bases: 5. In nucleotides, the CDR3 is TGTGCCAGCAGCCCTAGCGGGAGCGGGTACGAGCAGTACTTC. Residues: CASSPSGSGYEQYF.

The rearrangement uses TRBV11-2 and TRBJ1-5; no clear D. The CDR3 consists of 16 residues. The germline V gene has CDR1 SGHAT and CDR2 FQNNGV. V shed 5 bases and J shed 2 bases, with 16 bases lying between them. The CDR3: CASSPDSYMGNQPQHF. The CDR3 DNA follows: TGTGCCAGCAGCCCAGACTCCTACATGGGCAATCAGCCCCAGCATTTT.

CDR3 DNA sequence: TGTGCCAGCAGCCCTCACCGACAGGTAGATACGCAGTATTTT. It translates to CASSPHRQVDTQYF. The gene calls are TRBV7-9 and TRBJ2-3, with D possibly being TRBD1 (6 bases). The CDR3 loop spans 14 amino acids. CDR1 SEHNR and CDR2 FQNEAQ come from the germline V gene (reference sequence). Trimming shortened V by 5 bases and J by 5 bases, and 14 bases separated the two germline ends.

In DNA form, the CDR3 reads TGTGCCAGCAGCCCCGGGGGCTTCGGCTACGAGCAGTACTTC. It translates to CASSPGGFGYEQYF. The chain joins TRBV9 to TRBJ2-7; D tentatively reads TRBD1 or TRBD2 (6 bases each). The V gene's germline CDR1 is SGDLS and CDR2 YYNGEE. CDR3 length equals 14 residues. The V gene lost 4 bases and the J gene lost 3 bases, with 14 bases spanning the gap.

The chain is built from TRBV27 and TRBJ2-1, with D possibly matching TRBD1 (6 bases). Deletions cut 3 bases from V and 5 bases from J, with 14 bases between. The CDR3 is made up of 15 amino acids. Germline CDR1 is MNHEY and CDR2 is SMNVEV (reference sequence). The CDR3 coding sequence is TGTGCCAGCAGTTTTAGACAGGAGCTACACAATGAGCAGTTCTTC. Encoded protein: CASSFRQELHNEQFF.

V is TRBV5-4 and J is TRBJ1-1, with D possibly matching TRBD1 (6 bases). CDR3 length equals 13 residues. Between the trimmed V and J ends, which lost 3 bases and 6 bases, there was a span of 12 bases. Germline CDR1 SGHNT, CDR2 YYREEE (reference sequence). The CDR3 DNA sequence: TGTGCCAGCAGCTACAAAGGGGGGGCTGAAGCTTTCTTT. Its translation is CASSYKGGAEAFF.

This clone was detected once. The CDR3: CASSRFDIWNGYTF. The CDR3 DNA is TGTGCCAGCAGCCGATTTGACATTTGGAATGGCTACACCTTC. V and J are TRBV7-2 and TRBJ1-2; D uncertain. The CDR3 loop spans 14 amino acids. V lost 5 bases to trimming and J lost 6 bases, with 16 bases between them. Germline CDR1 reads SGHTA; CDR2 reads FQGNSA.

This clone was seen just once. The J gene is TRBJ2-1, the V gene TRBV6-5; D remains unclear. Germline-derived CDR1 and CDR2 are MNHEY and SVGAGI. V lost 6 bases and J 9 bases, leaving 9 bases between the germline ends. The CDR3 is made up of 11 amino acids. In nucleotides, the CDR3 is TGTGCCAGCAGAGCTTTTGGTGAGCAGTTCTTC. Translation gives CASRAFGEQFF.

V and J are TRBV13 and TRBJ2-7, with TRBD2 matching over 10 bases. Germline V gene sequence: CDR1 PRHDT, CDR2 FYEKMQ (reference sequence). The CDR3 is 14 residues long. J gave up 5 bases and V 5 bases, and 6 bases lay outside the gene matches. As DNA, the CDR3 is TGTGCCAGCAGCCCCGGACTAGCGGTGAACGAGCAGTACTTC. Translation: CASSPGLAVNEQYF.

The chain links TRBV6-5 to TRBJ2-2; D is perhaps TRBD1 or TRBD2 (6 bases each). Deletions cut 4 bases from V and 6 bases from J, with 18 bases between. Per the germline V gene, CDR1 is MNHEY and CDR2 is SVGAGI. The CDR3 runs 16 residues. The DNA of the CDR3 is TGTGCCAGCAGTTTTTACGGGGGCATGGGCGCCGGGGAGCTGTTTTTT. Protein product: CASSFYGGMGAGELFF.

The chain has TRBV7-9 and TRBJ2-7, with 11 nucleotides matching TRBD1. The trim removed 5 bases at V and 2 bases at J, leaving 5 bases unmatched. Germline V gene data show CDR1 as SEHNR and CDR2 as FQNEAQ (reference sequence). This CDR3 contains 15 residues. In DNA form, the CDR3 reads TGTGCCAGCAGCGTCGGACAGGGGGCTGCCTACGAGCAGTACTTC. Protein sequence: CASSVGQGAAYEQYF.

This sequence joins TRBV2 and TRBJ1-6, with unresolved D. V was shortened by 5 bases and J by 0 bases, with 8 bases between the two germline ends. The CDR3 covers 15 residues. From germline, CDR1 is SNHLY and CDR2 FYNNEI. CDR3 protein: CASSLSSSYNSPLHF. DNA of the CDR3: TGTGCCAGCAGTCTCTCCAGCTCCTATAATTCACCCCTCCACTTT.

V and J are TRBV28 and TRBJ1-1; D is possibly TRBD1 (6 bases). V gave up 6 bases and J gave up 5 bases, with 16 bases separating them. CDR3 size: 14 residues. Germline lookup yields CDR1 MDHEN and CDR2 SYDVKM. CDR3 loop: CASRPDGGATEAFF. In DNA form, the CDR3 reads TGTGCCAGCAGGCCCGACGGGGGGGCTACTGAAGCTTTCTTT.

On this clone: The same CDR3 also results from other DNA sequences found in this sample. The chain recombines TRBV9 with TRBJ1-1; a possible D gene is TRBD1 (5 bases). CDR3 length: 13 residues. Per the germline V gene, CDR1 is SGDLS and CDR2 is YYNGEE. V lost 0 bases to trimming and J lost 3 bases, with 6 bases between them. CDR3 sequence: CASSVGGDTEAFF. CDR3 sequence (DNA): TGTGCCAGCAGCGTAGGGGGGGACACTGAAGCTTTCTTT.